These T cell receptor beta chains were read from a single sample in a study of CD39 and CD103 CD8 tumor-infiltrating T cells. Sequencing was performed with immunoSEQ multiplex PCR; in TCRdb, only in-frame clones are kept and a portion is missing. The table lists approximately 1,300 clones, about three quarters of them singletons. Source material: CD8+ T cells sorted from blood. The receptors shown here come from a human donor with head and neck squamous cell carcinoma. The CDR3 runs from the conserved cysteine through the conserved F or W. The order of the fields is J gene, D gene, clone size, V gene, CDR3 protein, CDR3 DNA. A D gene is named only where the DNA matches it firmly. A row's size may be missing; if present it is once, few, many or a size class.

TRBJ2-2 TRBD2 NA TRBV4-1 CASRKAGAAVGELFF TGCGCCAGCAGAAAAGCGGGGGCGGCGGTCGGGGAGCTGTTTTTT
TRBJ2-1 TRBD2 few TRBV4-2 CASSPTSGGYNEQFF TGTGCCAGCAGTCCCACTAGCGGGGGCTACAATGAGCAGTTCTTC
TRBJ2-5 NA once TRBV10-3 CAISESGTQETQYF TGTGCCATCAGTGAGTCAGGCACCCAAGAGACCCAGTACTTC
TRBJ2-2 NA once TRBV6-1 CASSDAGELFF TGTGCCAGCAGTGATGCTGGGGAGCTGTTTTTT
TRBJ2-7 TRBD1 NA TRBV10-3 CAILGQGGKGEQYF TGTGCCATCTTAGGACAGGGCGGGAAGGGGGAGCAGTACTTC
TRBJ2-1 NA NA TRBV29-1 CSVIQGAGGNEQFF TGCAGCGTCATACAGGGGGCGGGGGGTAATGAGCAGTTCTTC
TRBJ2-5 TRBD1 NA TRBV7-9 CASSPTGTGEDGETQYF TGTGCCAGCAGCCCGACAGGGACAGGGGAGGACGGGGAGACCCAGTACTTC
TRBJ2-1 TRBD1 few TRBV7-9 CASSQAAYSGGEQFF TGCGCCAGCAGCCAAGCCGCCTACTCAGGGGGCGAGCAGTTCTTC
TRBJ1-2 NA once TRBV5-1 CASSLDTYYGYTF TGCGCCAGCAGCTTGGACACATACTATGGCTACACCTTC
TRBJ1-1 NA NA TRBV19 CASSPGPGNTEAFF TGTGCCAGTAGTCCCGGGCCGGGGAACACTGAAGCTTTCTTT
TRBJ2-7 TRBD2 NA TRBV7-8 CASSLVSSGGPTQYF TGTGCCAGCAGCTTAGTCTCTAGCGGGGGGCCTACTCAGTACTTC
TRBJ1-3 NA large TRBV4-3 CASSQAWVSGNTIYF TGCGCCAGCAGCCAAGCCTGGGTGTCCGGAAACACCATATATTTT